These 14 T cell receptor beta chains share one sample of origin, sequenced in a study of control samples from healthy donors and cancer patients. TCRdb's table, derived via immunoSEQ multiplex PCR, lists solely in-frame clones and lacks some. Here the sample spans 100,000 to 150,000 clones, approximately 92% being singletons. The sample was PBMCs. These TCRs come from an elderly man with head and neck cancer.

The chain is built from TRBV24-1 and TRBJ2-2, with 10 bases aligning to TRBD1. The CDR3 contains 13 residues. Germline V gene sequence: CDR1 KGHDR, CDR2 SFDVKD. Unmatched junction bases numbered 6, after V lost 10 bases and J lost 8 bases. CDR3 DNA: TGTGCCACGAGGGGACAGGGGTCAGGGGAGCTGTTTTTT. Translated: CATRGQGSGELFF.

V and J are TRBV11-3 and TRBJ2-3; 7 nucleotides align to TRBD1. The CDR3 extends over 14 amino acids. Per the germline V gene, CDR1 is SGHNT and CDR2 is YENEEA. The J segment lost 6 bases and the V segment lost 2 bases, leaving 5 bases of the junction unmatched. The CDR3 nucleotides read TGTGCCAGCAGCTTAAGGCAGGGGGAGGATACGCAGTATTTT. Translation gives CASSLRQGEDTQYF.

The chain recombines TRBV10-3 with TRBJ2-7; 7 bases are shared with TRBD2. CDR1 and CDR2 from the germline V gene are ENHRY and SYGVKD. The CDR3 totals 14 residues. Trimming cost V 5 bases and J 3 bases; bases outside gene matches: 7. The CDR3 DNA reads TGTGCCATCAGTCCGATGGCGGGGGACTACGAGCAGTACTTC. This codes for CAISPMAGDYEQYF.

This chain links TRBV20-1 with TRBJ2-1, with unresolved D. The CDR3 consists of 13 residues. Trimming cost V 3 bases and J 6 bases, with 12 bases left between them. Germline CDR1 DFQATT, CDR2 SNEGSKA (reference sequence). The CDR3 region is CSASGPSLNEQFF. In DNA form, the CDR3 reads TGCAGTGCTAGTGGCCCCTCTCTCAATGAGCAGTTCTTC.

CDR3 nucleotides: TGTGCCAGCAGTTCCGCGTCGGGATGGGGCAGCTACGAGCAGTACTTC. Amino acids: CASSSASGWGSYEQYF. The V call is TRBV27, the J call TRBJ2-7; D is perhaps TRBD1 or TRBD2 (5 bases each). Trimming left V 4 bases short and J 3 bases short, with 19 bases between. The V gene's germline CDR1 is MNHEY and CDR2 SMNVEV (reference sequence). CDR3 length equals 16 residues.

V usage is TRBV7-7 and J usage is TRBJ2-3; 8 nucleotides agree with TRBD2. Germline CDR1 SSHAT, CDR2 FNYEAQ (reference sequence). The CDR3 runs to 16 residues. With V trimmed by 5 bases and J by 1 base, 8 bases remained unmatched. The CDR3 sequence: CASSPGAGGGTDTQYF. CDR3 DNA: TGTGCCAGCAGCCCTGGGGCGGGGGGCGGCACAGATACGCAGTATTTT.

The chain has TRBV18 and TRBJ2-7; D not resolved. Per germline, CDR1 KGHSH and CDR2 LQKENI. The CDR3 is 13 amino acids. Trimming cost V 6 bases and J 0 bases, with 9 bases left between them. CDR3 nucleotides: TGTGCCAGCTCCGGGTTTAGCTCCTACGAGCAGTACTTC. Amino acids: CASSGFSSYEQYF.

V is TRBV6-2 or TRBV6-3 and J is TRBJ2-2, with D maybe TRBD1 (6 bases). CDR1 and CDR2 (germline): MNHEY, SVGEGT. Trimming removed 5 bases at V and 6 bases at J, with 13 bases between. The CDR3 covers 14 residues. CDR3 DNA sequence: TGTGCCAGCAGTCCCTCAAGGGGGTCCGGGGAGCTGTTTTTT. Its translation is CASSPSRGSGELFF.

The rearrangement uses TRBV4-2 and TRBJ2-5; TRBD1 aligns across 7 bases. Germline V CDR1 and CDR2: LGHNA, YNFKEQ. The CDR3 consists of 16 residues. V shed 3 bases and J 7 bases; nucleotides not matched to a gene: 14. The CDR3 here is CASSQDPTGLSGTQYF. As DNA, the CDR3 is TGTGCCAGCAGCCAGGACCCGACAGGGTTATCCGGGACCCAGTACTTC.

The chain recombines TRBV29-1 with TRBJ2-1; D possibly corresponds to TRBD1 (5 bases). This CDR3 has 13 residues. The germline gives CDR1 SQVTM, CDR2 ANQGSEA. Trimming shortened V by 5 bases and J by 8 bases, and 16 bases separated the two germline ends. This CDR3 reads CSVTVGLRDEQFF. CDR3 nucleotides: TGCAGCGTTACGGTGGGGCTACGGGATGAGCAGTTCTTC.

Details on this clone: Relative to the germline gene, one junction end is altered; a read error may explain this. The chain employs TRBV11-3 and TRBJ1-2, with D hard to call. The germline V gene has CDR1 SGHNT and CDR2 YENEEA. The CDR3 is 13 residues long. CDR3 region: CASSFMVWGIVHF. CDR3 sequence (DNA): TGTGCCAGCAGCTTTATGGTATGGGGAATTGTTCACTTC.

The chain is built from TRBV19 and TRBJ1-2; 7 nucleotides match TRBD1. The CDR3 has 15 amino acids. The V segment lost 7 bases and the J segment 2 bases; nucleotides outside the gene matches: 10. The germline V gene encodes CDR1 LNHDA and CDR2 SQIVND (reference sequence). CDR3: CASNPRTGPNYGYTF. CDR3 sequence (DNA): TGTGCCAGTAATCCCAGGACAGGCCCGAACTATGGCTACACCTTC.

Only a few counts were recorded for this clone. The chain uses TRBV27 and TRBJ1-1; D call uncertain. Germline V gene lookup returns CDR1 MNHEY and CDR2 SMNVEV (reference sequence). V was cut by 5 bases and J by 0 bases, with 10 bases left in between. CDR3 length: 14 amino acids. DNA for the CDR3: TGTGCCAGCAGTCACCGCGATATGAACACTGAAGCTTTCTTT. It specifies CASSHRDMNTEAFF.

This sequence joins TRBV4-1 and TRBJ1-3; D possibly corresponds to TRBD1 (5 bases). Germline V gene lookup returns CDR1 MGHRA and CDR2 YSYEKL. Trimming removed 1 base at V and 2 bases at J, with 18 bases between. CDR3 length equals 18 residues. The CDR3 region is CASSQVGGTTLAGNTIYF. The CDR3 nucleotides are TGCGCCAGCAGCCAAGTGGGAGGGACGACCCTCGCTGGAAACACCATATATTTT.